One sample yielded the 5 T cell receptor beta chains listed below, sequenced in a study of CXCR3-negative and CXCR3-positive naive CD8 T cells (dated by TCRdb to the late 2010s). The reads were generated on a NextSeq 550. The Human TCR Profiling Kit (MiLaboratory) was used to make UMI-labeled 5' RACE TRB cDNA libraries. TCRdb reprocessed the reads, so every CDR3 protein sequence counts as one entry and DNA is not shown. The sample's table covers about 30,000 distinct CDR3 sequences. The ten biggest clones cover roughly 10% of the sample. The specimen sequenced was memory CD8+ T cells from blood. The sample's cell subset or site label is to be understood as: conventional CD8+ memory T cells (TMEM), sorted as controls. The receptors were gathered from a human donor in good health. Some clones in this sample may be carry-over from other donors' samples.

V usage is TRBV18 and J usage is TRBJ2-5; TCRdb gives TRBD1 as the D gene, but with no DNA this cannot be confirmed. Germline assignment: CDR1 KGHSH and CDR2 LQKENI. This CDR3 comprises 14 residues. This CDR3 is CASSPRDRKETQYF.

J is TRBJ2-2 and V is TRBV7-9. Per the germline V gene, CDR1 is SEHNR and CDR2 is FQNEAQ (reference sequence). The CDR3 covers 16 residues. CDR3 sequence: CASSLKPSSNTGELFF. The full variable domain, with the rest looked up from reference TRBV7-9 and TRBJ2-2, is DTGVSQNPRHKITKRGQNVTFRCDPISEHNRLYWYRQTLGQGPEFLTYFQNEAQLEKSRLLSDRFSAERPKGSFSTLEIQRTEQGDSAMYLCASSLKPSSNTGELFFGEGSRLTVL.

By frequency, this clonotype registers medium-sized. The J gene is TRBJ2-3, the V gene TRBV2; TCRdb calls TRBD2, which cannot be checked without DNA. This CDR3 is built from 15 residues. In germline, CDR1 is SNHLY, CDR2 FYNNEI. The CDR3 reads CASRAGTSSGDTQYF. Full variable domain (outside the CDR3, taken from reference TRBV2 and TRBJ2-3): EPEVTQTPSHQVTQMGQEVILRCVPISNHLYFYWYRQILGQKVEFLVSFYNNEISEKSEIFDDQFSVERPDGSNFTLKIRSTKLEDSAMYFCASRAGTSSGDTQYFGPGTRLTVL.

By frequency, this clonotype registers medium-sized. The chain joins TRBV7-6 to TRBJ2-4; as DNA is missing, the TRBD1 call by TCRdb cannot be tested. This CDR3 is 15 amino acids long. From germline, CDR1 is SGHVS and CDR2 FNYEAQ. The CDR3 spells CASSPGPGTKNIQYF.

The chain is built from TRBV6-2 or TRBV6-3 and TRBJ2-1; TCRdb's D gene call, TRBD1, goes unchecked for lack of DNA. Germline assignment: CDR1 MNHEY and CDR2 SVGEGT. The CDR3 is 15 amino acids. This chain's CDR3 is CASSYGSGGHEEQFF.